Presented here are 11 T cell receptor beta chains from one specimen sequenced in a study of Ad26.COV2.S vaccination and SARS-CoV-2 variants (dated by TCRdb to the early 2020s). The treatment or condition tag for this specimen amounts to: about 20 received Ad26.COV2.S at low or high dose, single or two shots; five or six received placebo; per-sample allocation not given. For vaccine and placebo recipients, the sequenced repertoires came from samples collected on day 63 after the first injection. The library was produced with the immunoSEQ multiplex PCR assay. Imported from immuneACCESS, the table was reduced by TCRdb to in-frame sequences with V and J called. These copies leave out some clones; in studies compared against another copy, an unresolved V gene accounts for under half, and the cause of the remainder is not known. The sample yields 430,000 or so clones; around 90% were counted once. The ten largest clones capture over 9% of the sample.

This sample comprised peripheral blood, obtained in a trial of Ad26.COV2.S vaccine versus placebo. The source is a person aged 18-65 years who received the Ad26.COV2.S COVID-19 vaccine or a placebo.

The chain recombines TRBV30 with TRBJ1-4, with D perhaps TRBD1 (6 bases). This CDR3 is 14 amino acids long. V shed 2 bases and J shed 4 bases, with 11 bases lying between them. Germline-derived CDR1 and CDR2 are GTSNPN and SVGIG (reference sequence). This CDR3 reads CAWSKGDLNEKLFF. Here the CDR3 DNA reads TGTGCCTGGAGTAAGGGGGATCTTAATGAAAAACTGTTTTTT.

This clone was counted only a few times. The J gene is TRBJ2-7, the V gene TRBV6-5, with D unclear. With 6 bases removed from V and 4 bases from J, the gap between germline ends came to 13 bases. Per the germline V gene, CDR1 is MNHEY and CDR2 is SVGAGI. The CDR3 runs 13 residues. CDR3 loop: CASSPPGSYEQYF. In DNA, the CDR3 is TGTGCCAGCAGCCCCCCGGGCTCTTACGAGCAGTACTTC.

This clone was recorded only once. This chain links TRBV4-3 with TRBJ2-6; D remains ambiguous. This CDR3 region has 16 residues. Germline CDR1 reads LGHNA; CDR2 reads YSLEER. Trimming took 3 bases from V and 3 from J, leaving 12 bases between them. The CDR3: CASSQEITYGANVLTF. CDR3 nucleotide sequence: TGCGCCAGCAGCCAGGAAATTACGTATGGGGCCAACGTCCTGACTTTC.

This clone came up once. The chain recombines TRBV6-5 with TRBJ2-7; TRBD1 might be the D (5 bases). Trimming left V 6 bases short and J 3 bases short, with 15 bases between. Germline CDR1 MNHEY, CDR2 SVGAGI. The CDR3 sequence is 14 residues long. The CDR3 bases are TGTGCCAGCAGGATAACCAGGGTTAACTACGAGCAGTACTTC. Its protein is CASRITRVNYEQYF.

This clone came up once. The chain recombines TRBV6-6 with TRBJ2-5, with 8 bases that match TRBD2. This CDR3 is 12 amino acids long. Trimming at V came to 8 bases and at J to 5 bases, leaving 4 bases not matched to a gene. In germline, CDR1 is MNHNY, CDR2 SVGAGI (reference sequence). The CDR3 nucleotides are TGTGCCAGCGGGACGGGAGGGGAGACCCAGTACTTC. Protein sequence: CASGTGGETQYF.

This chain links TRBV27 with TRBJ2-3; 7 bases are a match to TRBD2. The CDR3 extends over 15 amino acids. The V and J ends lost 5 bases and 5 bases, in that order; junction bases with no gene match: 10. The V gene's germline CDR1 is MNHEY and CDR2 SMNVEV (reference sequence). CDR3 in amino acids: CASSHRGSGIDTQYF. The CDR3 nucleotides read TGTGCCAGCAGTCACCGCGGGAGTGGAATAGATACGCAGTATTTT.

This sequence joins TRBV5-1 and TRBJ2-2; 12 nucleotides line up with TRBD2. V lost 3 bases to trimming and J lost 4 bases; unmatched junction nucleotides: 1. Germline lookup yields CDR1 SGHRS and CDR2 YFSETQ. The CDR3 has 15 residues. The CDR3 sequence is CASSWGLAGTGELFF. The CDR3 DNA sequence: TGCGCCAGCAGCTGGGGACTAGCGGGCACCGGGGAGCTGTTTTTT.

V and J are TRBV3-1 (or the pseudogene TRBV3-2) and TRBJ2-7; D might be TRBD1 (6 bases). V was trimmed by 2 bases and J by 6 bases, leaving 11 bases between them. Germline V gives CDR1 LGHDT, CDR2 YNNKEL (reference sequence). The CDR3 extends over 13 amino acids. CDR3 sequence reads: CASSQNRASEQYF. CDR3 in DNA: TGTGCCAGCAGCCAAAACAGGGCTTCCGAGCAGTACTTC.

The table lists this clone with a few counts. The V call is TRBV24-1, the J call TRBJ1-5; possibly TRBD1 for D (6 bases). Trimming stripped 3 bases from V and 11 bases from J, with 16 bases between. This CDR3 has 14 residues. Germline V gene lookup returns CDR1 KGHDR and CDR2 SFDVKD. DNA for the CDR3: TGTGCCACCAGTGATACAGGGTCCCGTAGGGCCCAGCATTTT. It yields the protein CATSDTGSRRAQHF.

The rearrangement links TRBV5-1 to TRBJ1-2; TRBD1 might be the D (6 bases). Trimming cost V 4 bases and J 0 bases, with 10 bases left between them. Germline-derived CDR1 and CDR2 are SGHRS and YFSETQ. The CDR3 spans 14 residues. CDR3 protein: CASSLGTTNYGYTF. In DNA form, the CDR3 reads TGCGCCAGCAGCCTGGGGACAACTAACTATGGCTACACCTTC.

Worth noting for this clone: Other DNA sequences in the sample encode the same CDR3. The V and J genes are TRBV19 and TRBJ1-5; D possibly corresponds to TRBD1 (6 bases). CDR1 is LNHDA, CDR2 SQIVND, per germline (reference sequence). The CDR3 runs 13 residues. Trimming took 0 bases from V and 6 from J, leaving 6 bases between them. CDR3 residues: CASSIEGGQPQHF. DNA for the CDR3: TGTGCCAGTAGTATAGAAGGGGGTCAGCCCCAGCATTTT.